These T cell receptor beta chains were read from a single sample in a study of STAT3 mutations in large granular lymphocyte leukemia. Using immunoSEQ multiplex PCR, the repertoire was profiled, and TCRdb retains in-frame clones only, with some absent. The table lists approximately 4,100 clones, about four fifths of them singletons. The sample taken for sequencing was peripheral blood mononuclear cells. The receptors originated from a man aged 35-49 years with T-cell large granular lymphocyte leukemia. Some clones in this sample may be carry-over from other donors' samples. CDR3s include the opening cysteine and the closing phenylalanine or tryptophan.

J: TRBJ2-5
V: TRBV7-9
CDR3: CASSPGVAGGPGQETQYF

J: TRBJ1-5
V: TRBV6-1
CDR3: CASSEVENQPQHF

J: TRBJ1-1
V: TRBV5-1
CDR3: CASSLEGAGTEAFF

J: TRBJ1-6
V: TRBV27
CDR3: CASSLTVYNSPLHF

J: TRBJ1-2
V: TRBV5-6
CDR3: CASSHRGDYGYTF

J: TRBJ2-2
V: TRBV27
CDR3: CASSSGGAGTGELFF

J: TRBJ1-5
V: TRBV5-1
CDR3: CASSPGQGGHQPQHF

J: TRBJ1-6
V: TRBV10-3
CDR3: CAISDPSPLHF

J: TRBJ1-2
V: TRBV5-4
CDR3: CASSLRQGAVGYGYTF

J: TRBJ1-2
V: TRBV30
CDR3: CAWETGTGTNYGYTF

J: TRBJ1-2
V: TRBV11-2
CDR3: CASSLGLGHYGYTF

J: TRBJ2-7
V: TRBV18
CDR3: CASSPWADSGEQYF

J: TRBJ2-6
V: TRBV5-1
CDR3: CASSFSPTGPGANVLTF

J: TRBJ1-2
V: TRBV7-9
CDR3: CASSLDDRDYGYTF

J: TRBJ2-2
V: TRBV4-3
CDR3: CASSHLGGGDTGELFF

J: TRBJ1-2
V: TRBV27
CDR3: CASSPQYTAVYGYTF

J: TRBJ2-7
V: TRBV7-9
CDR3: CASSSGGLANYEQYF

J: TRBJ1-6
V: TRBV27
CDR3: CASSLEVRSYNSPLHF

J: TRBJ1-2
V: TRBV4-1
CDR3: CASSPQNGQGAFGYTF

J: TRBJ2-7
V: TRBV18
CDR3: CASSPMDSSYEQYF

J: TRBJ2-4
V: TRBV6-5
CDR3: CASSSDADIQYF

J: TRBJ1-1
V: TRBV7-8
CDR3: CASSLRGGHTEAFF

J: TRBJ2-2
V: TRBV18
CDR3: CASSPNTGELFF

J: TRBJ1-6
V: TRBV18
CDR3: CASSPYVGRDSPLHF

J: TRBJ1-2
V: TRBV13
CDR3: CASSGRNGYTF

J: TRBJ2-2
V: TRBV7-7
CDR3: CASSLVLFTGELFF

J: TRBJ1-2
V: TRBV6-5
CDR3: CASRDGGNYGYTF

J: TRBJ1-2
V: TRBV5-1
CDR3: CASSLEQGGLYGYTF

J: TRBJ2-7
V: TRBV14
CDR3: CASSQDSGLGTAYEQYF

J: TRBJ2-3
V: TRBV6-5
CDR3: CASSYRSGLSTDTQYF

J: TRBJ2-5
V: TRBV7-9
CDR3: CASSLGGQETQYF

J: TRBJ1-6
V: TRBV6-5
CDR3: CASSLGQAGSPLHF

J: TRBJ1-5
V: TRBV5-4
CDR3: CASSVEGRQPQHF

J: TRBJ1-5
V: TRBV6-1
CDR3: CASSEIENQPQHF

J: TRBJ2-2
V: TRBV7-9
CDR3: CASRPGQGGTGELFF

J: TRBJ2-7
V: TRBV9
CDR3: CASSVEVSGGEQYF

J: TRBJ2-3
V: TRBV7-3
CDR3: CASDVGSCTDTQYF

J: TRBJ1-1
V: TRBV5-1
CDR3: CASSRLYGVETEAFF

J: TRBJ1-2
V: TRBV29-1
CDR3: CSVEDPPLGYTF

J: TRBJ2-1
V: TRBV6-5
CDR3: CASSYSPGGGVNEQFF

J: TRBJ2-7
V: TRBV5-1
CDR3: CASSLYPKAVSSYEQYF

J: TRBJ1-3
V: TRBV11-2
CDR3: CASTPTTGNTIYF

J: TRBJ1-2
V: TRBV9
CDR3: CASSVPGANYGYTF

J: TRBJ1-2
V: TRBV19
CDR3: CASQGRDRGGYTF

J: TRBJ1-6
V: TRBV9
CDR3: CASRQGLGNSPLHF

J: TRBJ2-1
V: TRBV30
CDR3: CAWSGDRAYNEQFF

J: TRBJ2-7
V: TRBV25-1
CDR3: CASSAGTLYEQYF

J: TRBJ1-3
V: TRBV15
CDR3: CATSRDLGRGRVGNTIYF

J: TRBJ1-2
V: TRBV29-1
CDR3: CSVEGGGGYTF

J: TRBJ2-7
V: TRBV28
CDR3: CASSSGGARSYEQYF

J: TRBJ2-7
V: TRBV10-3
CDR3: CAISDGQLYEQYF

J: TRBJ2-3
V: TRBV5-1
CDR3: CASSKAGLAGTDTQYF

J: TRBJ1-1
V: TRBV7-8
CDR3: CASSSREGTEAFF

J: TRBJ1-2
V: TRBV6-4
CDR3: CASTADSLDGYTF

J: TRBJ1-5
V: TRBV6-5
CDR3: CASSPDRDQPQHF